What follows are 3 T cell receptor beta chains derived from one specimen sequenced in a study of PD-L1 blockade in urothelial cancer. Stated time point: pretreatment peripheral blood. TCRdb's copy holds only in-frame clones and misses some; the assay was immunoSEQ multiplex PCR. The data contain 65,000 to 80,000 clones, approximately 87% of them singletons. The source material was PBMCs, sampled around atezolizumab (anti-PD-L1) treatment. These receptors all come from a man in his 70s with urothelial cancer.

The rearrangement links TRBV29-1 to TRBJ2-5; TRBD2 matches at 8 bases. The CDR3 length is 13 residues. Losses at the gene ends were 8 bases for V and 1 base for J; bases not matched to a gene: 6. Germline V gene data show CDR1 as SQVTM and CDR2 as ANQGSEA. CDR3 in DNA: TGCAGCACGGGGGGGGGTCCCCAAGAGACCCAGTACTTC. Translating it yields CSTGGGPQETQYF. The full variable domain, completed using reference TRBV29-1 and TRBJ2-5, is SAVISQKPSRDICQRGTSLTIQCQVDSQVTMMFWYRQQPGQSLTLIATANQGSEATYESGFVIDKFPISRPNLTFSTLTVSNMSPEDSSIYLCSTGGGPQETQYFGPGTRLLVL.

Notes on this clone: The junction differs from germline at one of its ends, possibly a read error. This chain connects TRBV18 to TRBJ2-3; 7 bases align to TRBD1. CDR1 is KGHSH, CDR2 LQKENI, per germline. CDR3 length equals 16 residues. CDR3 DNA: TGTGCCAGCTCATCACCCCGGGACAGATTCACAGATACGCAGTATTTT. The encoded protein is CASSSPRDRFTDTQYF.

The rearrangement uses TRBV11-2 and TRBJ2-3; 8 nucleotides match TRBD2. From germline, CDR1 is SGHAT and CDR2 FQNNGV. The CDR3 runs 16 residues. Trimming at V came to 5 bases and at J to 3 bases, leaving 10 bases not matched to a gene. The DNA of the CDR3 is TGTGCCAGCAGCCGATCGGGACTAGGGGGGACAGATACGCAGTATTTT. This gives the protein CASSRSGLGGTDTQYF.